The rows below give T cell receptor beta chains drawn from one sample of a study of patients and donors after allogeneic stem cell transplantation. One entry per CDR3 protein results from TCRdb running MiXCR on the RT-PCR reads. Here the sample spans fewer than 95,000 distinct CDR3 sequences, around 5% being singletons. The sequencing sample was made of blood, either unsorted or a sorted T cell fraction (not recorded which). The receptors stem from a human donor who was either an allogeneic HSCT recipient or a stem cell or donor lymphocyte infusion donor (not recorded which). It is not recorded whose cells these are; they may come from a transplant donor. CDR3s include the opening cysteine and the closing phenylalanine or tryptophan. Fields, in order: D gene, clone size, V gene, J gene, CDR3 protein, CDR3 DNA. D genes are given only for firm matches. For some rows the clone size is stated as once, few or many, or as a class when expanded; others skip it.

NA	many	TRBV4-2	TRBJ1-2	CASSQTGYGYTF	TGTGCCAGCAGCCAAACTGGCTATGGCTACACCTTC
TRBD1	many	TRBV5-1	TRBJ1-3	CASSSTGQYISGNTIYF	TGCGCCAGCAGCTCCACGGGACAGTATATCTCTGGAAACACCATATATTTT
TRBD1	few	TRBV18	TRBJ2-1	CASSLGQGRGNEQFF	TGTGCCAGCTCACTCGGACAGGGGCGGGGGAATGAGCAGTTCTTC
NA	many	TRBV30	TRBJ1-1	CAWRGGSTMNTEAFF	TGTGCCTGGAGGGGTGGGAGCACTATGAACACTGAAGCTTTCTTT
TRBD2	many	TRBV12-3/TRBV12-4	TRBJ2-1	CASSLSLSGGSYNEQFF	TGTGCCAGCAGTTTATCCCTTAGCGGGGGCTCCTACAATGAGCAGTTCTTC
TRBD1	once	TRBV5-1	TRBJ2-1	CASSLELAGTGGEQFF	TGCGCCAGCAGCTTGGAACTTGCCGGGACAGGGGGCGAGCAGTTCTTC
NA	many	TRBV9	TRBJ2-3	CASSARDTRSTDTQYF	TGTGCCAGCAGCGCCCGGGACACTCGTAGCACAGATACGCAGTATTTT
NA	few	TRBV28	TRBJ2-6	CASSFVLGSSGANVLTF	TGTGCCAGCAGTTTTGTCCTAGGATCATCTGGGGCCAACGTCCTGACTTTC
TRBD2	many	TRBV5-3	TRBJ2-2	CARSLVASGPNTGELFF	TGTGCCAGAAGCTTGGTCGCTAGCGGACCTAACACCGGGGAGCTGTTTTTT
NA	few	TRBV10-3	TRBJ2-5	CAISESGSKETQYF	TGTGCCATCAGTGAGTCGGGGTCAAAAGAGACCCAGTACTTC
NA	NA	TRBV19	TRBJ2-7	CASSIAPTGMPSAYEQYF	TGTGCCAGTAGTATAGCGCCCACAGGGATGCCGTCCGCCTACGAGCAGTACTTC
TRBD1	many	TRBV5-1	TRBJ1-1	CASSEGQGRSLSAEAFF	TGCGCCAGCAGCGAGGGACAGGGACGGAGCCTCTCGGCTGAAGCTTTCTTT
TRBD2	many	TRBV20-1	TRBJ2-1	CSADSRTSGRAGQFF	TGCAGTGCTGACTCCCGGACTAGCGGGAGGGCTGGGCAGTTCTTC
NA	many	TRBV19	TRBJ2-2	CASSSGPNTGELFF	TGTGCCAGTAGTTCAGGGCCGAACACCGGGGAGCTGTTTTTT
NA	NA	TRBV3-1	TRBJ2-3	CASSQEGGADFTDTQYF	TGTGCCAGCAGCCAAGAGGGGGGGGCCGATTTCACAGATACGCAGTATTTT
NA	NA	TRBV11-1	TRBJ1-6	CASSLFGDNSPLHF	TGTGCCAGCAGCTTATTCGGTGATAATTCACCCCTCCACTTT
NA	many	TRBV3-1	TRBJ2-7	CASSPWESYEQYF	TGTGCCAGCAGCCCTTGGGAGTCCTACGAGCAGTACTTC
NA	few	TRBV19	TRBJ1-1	CASTIPRGGKMNTEAFF	TGTGCCAGTACCATTCCTCGAGGGGGGAAGATGAACACTGAAGCTTTCTTT
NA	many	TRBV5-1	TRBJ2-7	CASSLGDLTHEQYF	TGCGCCAGCAGCTTGGGAGACCTCACCCACGAGCAGTACTTC
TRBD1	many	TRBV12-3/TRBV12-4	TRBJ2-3	CASSAGTGIFTDTQYF	TGTGCCAGCAGCGCCGGGACAGGGATATTCACAGATACGCAGTATTTT
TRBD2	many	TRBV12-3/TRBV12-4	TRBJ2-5	CASSLGSGGAQETQYF	TGTGCCAGCAGTTTAGGTAGCGGGGGGGCCCAGGAGACCCAGTACTTC
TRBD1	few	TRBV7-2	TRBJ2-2	CASSFRAQGTGGELFF	TGTGCCAGCAGCTTCCGTGCACAGGGGACGGGCGGGGAGCTGTTTTTT
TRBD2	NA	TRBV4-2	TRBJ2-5	CASSQGLAGDVTQYF	TGTGCCAGCAGCCAAGGACTAGCGGGGGACGTGACCCAGTACTTC
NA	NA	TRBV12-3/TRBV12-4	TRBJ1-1	CASTPGRSVTEAFF	TGTGCCAGCACCCCTGGACGGTCGGTCACTGAAGCTTTCTTT
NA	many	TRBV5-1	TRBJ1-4	CASSFGREREKLFF	TGCGCCAGCAGCTTTGGTCGGGAACGTGAAAAACTGTTTTTT
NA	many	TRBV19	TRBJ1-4	CASRARVTTNEKLFF	TGTGCCAGTAGAGCGCGGGTGACAACTAATGAAAAACTGTTTTTT
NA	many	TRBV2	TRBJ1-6	CASSEKSGWANSPLHF	TGTGCCAGCAGTGAAAAATCAGGGTGGGCTAATTCACCCCTCCACTTT
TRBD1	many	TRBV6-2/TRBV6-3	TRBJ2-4	CASSYYPQQTDRGPLAKNIQYF	TGTGCCAGCAGTTACTACCCACAACAAACGGACAGGGGGCCTCTAGCCAAAAACATTCAGTACTTC
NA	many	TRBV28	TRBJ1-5	CASSLVNQPQHF	TGTGCCAGCAGTTTGGTTAATCAGCCCCAGCATTTT
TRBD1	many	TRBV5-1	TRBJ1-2	CASSLQGDNYGYTF	TGCGCCAGCAGCCTACAGGGGGATAACTATGGCTACACCTTC
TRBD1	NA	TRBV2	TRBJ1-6	CANRGQGGGSPLHF	TGTGCCAACAGGGGACAGGGCGGGGGTTCACCCCTCCACTTT
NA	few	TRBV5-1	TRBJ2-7	CASSLASGSMSEQYF	TGCGCCAGCAGCTTGGCTTCAGGCTCGATGAGTGAGCAGTACTTC
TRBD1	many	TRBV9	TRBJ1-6	CASSVGTGGSINSPLHF	TGTGCCAGCAGCGTAGGCACAGGGGGCTCCATTAATTCACCCCTCCACTTT
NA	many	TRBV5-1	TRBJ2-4	CASSLEGTENIQYF	TGCGCCAGCAGCTTGGAAGGGACGGAAAACATTCAGTACTTC
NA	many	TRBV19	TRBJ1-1	CASTKGTYGGAEAFF	TGTGCCAGTACTAAAGGGACTTATGGTGGGGCTGAAGCTTTCTTT
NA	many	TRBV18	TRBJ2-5	CASSPSQETQYF	TGTGCCAGCTCACCGTCTCAAGAGACCCAGTACTTC
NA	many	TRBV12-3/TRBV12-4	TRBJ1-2	CASSFRYQDGYTF	TGTGCCAGCAGTTTTCGGTACCAAGACGGCTACACCTTC
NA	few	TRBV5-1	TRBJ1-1	CASSLGSSMNTEAFF	TGCGCCAGCAGCTTGGGGAGCAGCATGAACACTGAAGCTTTCTTT
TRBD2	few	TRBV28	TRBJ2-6	CASSRGGAGGLGANVLTF	TGTGCCAGCAGCCGGGGGGGAGCGGGAGGGCTGGGGGCCAACGTCCTGACTTTC
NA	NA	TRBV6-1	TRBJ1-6	CASSHISGGGSPLHF	TGTGCCAGCAGTCACATCTCTGGAGGGGGATCACCCCTCCACTTT
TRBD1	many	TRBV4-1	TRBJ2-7	CASSQLLLSTGGSYEQYF	TGCGCCAGCAGCCAGCTTTTACTATCGACAGGGGGGTCCTACGAGCAGTACTTC
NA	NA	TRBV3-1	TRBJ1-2	CASSQAPTGMANYGYTF	TGTGCCAGCAGCCAAGCCCCCACAGGAATGGCTAACTATGGCTACACCTTC
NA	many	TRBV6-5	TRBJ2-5	CASSYGRLETQYF	TGTGCCAGCAGTTACGGCCGGCTAGAGACCCAGTACTTC
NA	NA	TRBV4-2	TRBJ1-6	CASSQHGGQSNSPLHF	TGTGCCAGCAGCCAGCACGGGGGGCAGAGTAATTCACCCCTCCACTTT
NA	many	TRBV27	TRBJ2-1	CASTTVRDNEQFF	TGTGCCAGCACCACGGTTCGGGACAATGAGCAGTTCTTC
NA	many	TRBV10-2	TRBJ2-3	CASSTGTGAADTQYF	TGCGCCAGCAGTACCGGGACTGGTGCAGCAGATACGCAGTATTTT
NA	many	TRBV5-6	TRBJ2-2	CASSYGGRRTGELFF	TGTGCCAGCAGCTACGGGGGCAGAAGAACCGGGGAGCTGTTTTTT
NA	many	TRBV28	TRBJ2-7	CAGSETGAWTYEQYF	TGTGCCGGCAGTGAAACAGGCGCTTGGACCTACGAGCAGTACTTC
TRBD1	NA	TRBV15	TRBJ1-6	CATSRRTGGSGNSPLHF	TGTGCCACCAGCAGGAGAACAGGGGGGTCAGGTAATTCACCCCTCCACTTT
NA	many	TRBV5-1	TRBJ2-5	CASSFGRQETQYF	TGCGCCAGCAGCTTCGGACGCCAAGAGACCCAGTACTTC
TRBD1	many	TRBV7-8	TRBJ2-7	CASSNFNLRGQTDYEQYF	TGTGCCAGCAGCAATTTCAATCTTCGGGGACAGACTGACTACGAGCAGTACTTC
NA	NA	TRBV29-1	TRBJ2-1	CSVDLIESYNEQFF	TGCAGCGTTGACCTAATAGAGTCCTACAATGAGCAGTTCTTC
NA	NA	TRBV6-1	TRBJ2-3	CASSEVGSTDTQYF	TGTGCCAGCAGTGAAGTAGGGTCCACAGATACGCAGTATTTT
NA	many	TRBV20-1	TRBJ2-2	CSAPISGFDTGELFF	TGCAGTGCTCCAATTTCGGGGTTTGACACCGGGGAGCTGTTTTTT
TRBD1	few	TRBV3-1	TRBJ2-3	CASSQRTGADTQYF	TGTGCCAGCAGCCAAAGGACAGGGGCGGATACGCAGTATTTT
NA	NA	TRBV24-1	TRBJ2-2	CAASGWDAGELFF	TGTGCCGCCAGTGGGTGGGACGCCGGGGAGCTGTTTTTT
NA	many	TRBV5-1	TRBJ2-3	CASRGRDTSTDTQYF	TGCGCCAGCAGGGGCAGGGACACTAGCACAGATACGCAGTATTTT
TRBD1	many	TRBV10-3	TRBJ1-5	CAISEGTALNQPQHF	TGTGCCATCAGTGAGGGGACAGCCCTCAATCAGCCCCAGCATTTT
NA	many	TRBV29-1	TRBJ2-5	CSVSLGETQYF	TGCAGCGTTAGTCTCGGGGAGACCCAGTACTTC
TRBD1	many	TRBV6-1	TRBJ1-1	CASRMTGLALNTEAFF	TGTGCCAGCAGGATGACAGGGCTGGCATTGAACACTGAAGCTTTCTTT